A single sample gave rise to the 24 T cell receptor beta chains below, sequenced in a study of T-cell reconstitution after alpha-beta-depleted transplantation in children. Unique molecular identifiers were built into the TCRbeta library. MiXCR was run by TCRdb on the PCR reads, yielding one entry per CDR3 protein. The table has fewer than 350,000 distinct CDR3 sequences, 9.5% to 13% seen once; the top ten hold approximately 7.6%. This material consisted of PBMCs, taken before TCRalphabeta/CD19-depleted stem cell transplant. The source of these receptors is a boy younger than two with acute myeloid leukemia, due to receive a stem cell transplant.

At least ten counts were recorded for this clonotype. The CDR3 DNA sequence: TGTGCCAGCAGCGAACAGGGCAATCAGCCCCAGCATTTT. Protein product: CASSEQGNQPQHF. The chain joins TRBV12-3 or TRBV12-4 to TRBJ1-5; the D gene is possibly TRBD1 (5 bases). The CDR3 extends over 13 amino acids. Trimming took off 6 bases at V and 2 bases at J, with 8 bases between the two ends.

This clonotype was observed at least ten times. In nucleotides, the CDR3 is TGTGCCAGCACCACTATTGGGGGGAGAAAGACCCAGTACTTC. Translation: CASTTIGGRKTQYF. This rearrangement joins TRBV7-2 to TRBJ2-5, with D possibly being TRBD2 (6 bases). Germline CDR1 and CDR2: SGHTA and FQGNSA. Trimming pared 7 bases from V and 6 bases from J, leaving 18 bases between. The CDR3 sequence is 14 residues long.

This clonotype was seen at least ten times. The chain employs TRBV15 and TRBJ2-2; 11 bases align to TRBD2. This CDR3 is built from 16 residues. With 5 bases clipped from V and 0 bases from J, the junction kept 2 bases outside the gene matches. CDR1 LNHNV and CDR2 YYDKDF come from the germline V gene (reference sequence). CDR3 region: CATSASGGPNTGELFF. For the CDR3, the DNA is TGTGCCACCAGCGCTAGCGGGGGGCCGAACACCGGGGAGCTGTTTTTT.

This clonotype was counted ten times or more. The chain couples TRBV20-1 to TRBJ2-1; TRBD2 aligns across 8 bases. This CDR3 contains 15 residues. The V gene's germline CDR1 is DFQATT and CDR2 SNEGSKA (reference sequence). V lost 6 bases and J lost 8; bases outside the gene matches: 15. The DNA of the CDR3 is TGCAGTGCAATTCAGCGGGGGACGGTGGTAGATGAGCAGTTCTTC. Its protein product is CSAIQRGTVVDEQFF.

This clonotype was observed at least ten times. The genes are TRBV6-1 and TRBJ1-4, with 8 bases lining up with TRBD1. The junction had 5 bases not matched to a gene; V was cut back by 6 bases and J by 5 bases. This CDR3 spans 14 amino acids. The V gene's germline CDR1 is MNHNS and CDR2 SASEGT. In DNA form, the CDR3 reads TGTGCCAGCAGGCCAGGGGGCCGGAATGAAAAACTGTTTTTT. It specifies CASRPGGRNEKLFF.

In its sample, this clonotype was seen a few times. V and J are TRBV12-3 or TRBV12-4 and TRBJ2-5; D not resolved. Trimming stripped 1 base from V and 1 base from J, with 10 bases between. This CDR3 is built from 15 residues. The CDR3, as DNA: TGTGCCAGCAGTTTAGTGGGATGGGGCCAAGAGACCCAGTACTTC. Its protein is CASSLVGWGQETQYF.

This clonotype was seen repeatedly, ten times or more. The J gene is TRBJ1-2, the V gene TRBV7-2; no reliable D call. Between the trimmed V and J ends, which lost 7 bases and 4 bases, there was a span of 13 bases. Germline CDR1 and CDR2: SGHTA and FQGNSA. This CDR3 is 13 amino acids long. The CDR3: CASTAGGPYGYTF. In nucleotides, the CDR3 is TGTGCCAGCACCGCCGGAGGTCCCTATGGCTACACCTTC.

This clonotype occurred a few times. The chain has TRBV7-2 and TRBJ2-7, with D possibly matching TRBD2 (5 bases). The CDR3 has 23 residues. CDR1 is SGHTA and CDR2 is FQGNSA in the germline V gene. The V end was cut by 1 base, the J end by 0 bases, with 34 bases between. The CDR3 region has the DNA TGTGCCAGCAGCTTAGTTACTAGAGGAGGTCGGCTTGGAGAATCTAAGAGCTCCTACGAGCAGTACTTC. Protein: CASSLVTRGGRLGESKSSYEQYF.

This clonotype was seen a handful of times. The chain employs TRBV7-2 and TRBJ2-1; D is unresolved. V was clipped by 1 base and J by 7 bases, with 8 bases between them. The CDR3 has 13 amino acids. Germline lookup yields CDR1 SGHTA and CDR2 FQGNSA. The CDR3 here is CASSLGWLNEQFF. The CDR3 nucleotides are TGTGCCAGCAGCTTAGGCTGGCTGAATGAGCAGTTCTTC. Full variable domain (remainder filled in from reference TRBV7-2 and TRBJ2-1): GAGVSQSPSNKVTEKGKDVELRCDPISGHTALYWYRQSLGQGLEFLIYFQGNSAPDKSGLPSDRFSAERTGGSVSTLTIQRTQQEDSAVYLCASSLGWLNEQFFGPGTRLTVL.

The table lists this clonotype with many counts. This rearrangement joins TRBV24-1 to TRBJ2-3; 8 nucleotides agree with TRBD2. The length of the CDR3 is 16 residues. In germline, CDR1 is KGHDR, CDR2 SFDVKD. The V gene end was trimmed by 4 bases and the J gene end by 0 bases; junction bases not matched to a gene: 5. CDR3 sequence reads: CATSEPSGPSTDTQYF. CDR3 sequence (DNA): TGTGCCACCAGTGAACCTAGCGGGCCTAGCACAGATACGCAGTATTTT.

This clonotype was detected ten times or more. This chain uses TRBV2 with TRBJ2-3; D unclear. The CDR3 runs to 14 residues. V lost 10 bases and J lost 1, with 15 bases in between. Per the germline V gene, CDR1 is SNHLY and CDR2 is FYNNEI. The CDR3 region is CAIRLGAGTDTQYF. Written as DNA, the CDR3 is TGTGCCATCCGCCTAGGCGCGGGCACAGATACGCAGTATTTT.

This clonotype was observed a few times. The rearrangement uses TRBV10-3 and TRBJ2-2; 7 positions agree with TRBD2. This CDR3 spans 16 amino acids. With V trimmed by 3 bases and J by 7 bases, 11 bases remained unmatched. Germline CDR1 is ENHRY and CDR2 is SYGVKD. The CDR3 region is CAISDGGGPVVGELFF. The CDR3, as DNA: TGTGCCATCAGTGACGGGGGAGGGCCGGTCGTCGGGGAGCTGTTTTTT.

The chain carries TRBV7-9 and TRBJ2-7; possible D gene TRBD1, 6 bases. V shed 2 bases and J shed 7 bases, with 24 bases lying between them. The CDR3 extends over 17 amino acids. Per germline, CDR1 SEHNR and CDR2 FQNEAQ (reference sequence). The CDR3 coding sequence is TGTGCCAGCAGCTTAAACCTGGACAGATATTTTAGGACAGAGCAGTACTTC. Its translation is CASSLNLDRYFRTEQYF.

The sample holds many counts of this clonotype. The chain links TRBV25-1 to TRBJ2-1; D gene unclear. The germline V gene encodes CDR1 MGHDK and CDR2 SYGVNS. The CDR3 spans 14 residues. The V and J ends lost 5 bases and 4 bases respectively, with 12 bases between them. Here the CDR3 DNA reads TGTGCCAGCAGTCCTACCCGGCGGTACAATGAGCAGTTCTTC. As protein: CASSPTRRYNEQFF. The whole variable domain, remainder taken from reference TRBV25-1 and TRBJ2-1, is EADIYQTPRYLVIGTGKKITLECSQTMGHDKMYWYQQDPGMELHLIHYSYGVNSTEKGDLSSESTVSRIRTEHFPLTLESARPSHTSQYLCASSPTRRYNEQFFGPGTRLTVL.

This clonotype was counted many times. This chain joins TRBV29-1 and TRBJ1-2; D might be TRBD1 (5 bases). V shed 1 base and J shed 5 bases, with 8 bases lying between them. The germline gives CDR1 SQVTM, CDR2 ANQGSEA. The CDR3 has 12 residues. The DNA of the CDR3 is TGCAGCGTTGAAGTTGGGGGATATGGCTACACCTTC. Translating gives CSVEVGGYGYTF.

This clonotype was counted a few times. The V call is TRBV21-1, the J call TRBJ2-1; the D call of TRBD1 is as the table states it, not checked on the DNA. TRBV21-1 represents a pseudogene. The CDR3 consists of 23 residues. The CDR3 is CASSKTRTGGAGLASSSYNEQFF. The CDR3 bases are TGTGCCAGCAGCAAAACCCGGACAGGGGGTGCGGGACTAGCTTCGAGCTCCTACAATGAGCAGTTCTTC.

The V gene is TRBV7-2, the J gene TRBJ2-5; possible D gene TRBD2, 5 bases. CDR3 length: 15 residues. The V gene lost 5 bases and the J gene lost 2 bases, with 15 bases spanning the gap. Germline V gives CDR1 SGHTA, CDR2 FQGNSA. The CDR3 DNA sequence: TGTGCCAGCAGCCGCTACACTAGAGCTCAAGAGACCCAGTACTTC. It yields the protein CASSRYTRAQETQYF.

This clonotype was observed many times. This sequence joins TRBV6-2 or TRBV6-3 and TRBJ2-2; unclear D gene. This CDR3 spans 15 amino acids. Looked up from germline, CDR1 is MNHEY and CDR2 is SVGEGT. V lost 1 base to trimming and J lost 4 bases, with 10 bases between them. The CDR3 nucleotides read TGTGCCAGCAGTTACTATAGTGGGGTCACCGGGGAGCTGTTTTTT. This encodes CASSYYSGVTGELFF.

This clonotype appeared many times. The gene calls are TRBV20-1 and TRBJ2-1; perhaps TRBD2 as D (6 bases). Germline V gene data show CDR1 as DFQATT and CDR2 as SNEGSKA (reference sequence). V was trimmed by 7 bases and J by 0 bases, leaving 16 bases between them. There are 15 residues in the CDR3. The CDR3 DNA reads TGCAGTGGGGGTGGCGGGAAAAGCTCCTACAATGAGCAGTTCTTC. Protein product: CSGGGGKSSYNEQFF.

This clonotype was detected ten times or more. The chain combines TRBV2 with TRBJ2-7; D gene ambiguous. Germline assignment: CDR1 SNHLY and CDR2 FYNNEI. V lost 4 bases and J lost 2, with 15 bases in between. The CDR3 is 15 residues long. CDR3: CASSAAPGRTYEQYF. CDR3 bases: TGTGCCAGCAGTGCGGCTCCCGGGCGGACCTACGAGCAGTACTTC. Looking up the rest from reference TRBV2 and TRBJ2-7 gives the full variable domain: EPEVTQTPSHQVTQMGQEVILRCVPISNHLYFYWYRQILGQKVEFLVSFYNNEISEKSEIFDDQFSVERPDGSNFTLKIRSTKLEDSAMYFCASSAAPGRTYEQYFGPGTRLTVT.

This clonotype was seen a handful of times. The chain links TRBV4-3 to TRBJ2-1; D may match TRBD1 or TRBD2 (5 bases each). CDR1 LGHNA and CDR2 YSLEER come from the germline V gene. V lost 4 bases to trimming and J lost 3 bases, with 16 bases between them. The CDR3 loop spans 16 amino acids. For the CDR3, the DNA is TGCGCCAGCAGCCTAGGGGCAGCGGACCTCTACAATGAGCAGTTCTTC. Its translation is CASSLGAADLYNEQFF.

This clonotype was seen ten or more times. The rearrangement links TRBV3-1 to TRBJ2-2; D ambiguous. V lost 8 bases and J lost 3, with 4 bases in between. The V gene's germline CDR1 is LGHDT and CDR2 YNNKEL (reference sequence). This CDR3 contains 11 residues. CDR3 DNA sequence: TGTGCCAGCGCGGACACCGGGGAGCTGTTTTTT. This encodes CASADTGELFF. Using reference TRBV3-1 and TRBJ2-2 for the parts outside the CDR3, the full variable domain is DTAVSQTPKYLVTQMGNDKSIKCEQNLGHDTMYWYKQDSKKFLKIMFSYNNKELIINETVPNRFSPKSPDKAHLNLHINSLELGDSAVYFCASADTGELFFGEGSRLTVL.

This clonotype showed up many times. CDR3 loop: CSVGTSANTGELFF. The DNA of the CDR3 is TGCAGCGTTGGGACTAGCGCGAACACCGGGGAGCTGTTTTTT. The chain employs TRBV29-1 and TRBJ2-2; 9 bases are shared with TRBD2. V shed 4 bases, J shed 0 bases, and the junction held 0 bases outside the gene matches. Germline V gives CDR1 SQVTM, CDR2 ANQGSEA. The CDR3 totals 14 residues.

This clonotype came up many times. One junction end disagrees with the germline gene, perhaps due to a read error. The V and J genes are TRBV7-6 and TRBJ2-3, with D possibly being TRBD1 (6 bases). The CDR3 covers 12 residues. Per germline, CDR1 SGHVS and CDR2 FNYEAQ. The CDR3 DNA sequence: TGTGTCAGCAGCTTCGACAGGGATACGCAGTATTTT. It translates to CVSSFDRDTQYF.